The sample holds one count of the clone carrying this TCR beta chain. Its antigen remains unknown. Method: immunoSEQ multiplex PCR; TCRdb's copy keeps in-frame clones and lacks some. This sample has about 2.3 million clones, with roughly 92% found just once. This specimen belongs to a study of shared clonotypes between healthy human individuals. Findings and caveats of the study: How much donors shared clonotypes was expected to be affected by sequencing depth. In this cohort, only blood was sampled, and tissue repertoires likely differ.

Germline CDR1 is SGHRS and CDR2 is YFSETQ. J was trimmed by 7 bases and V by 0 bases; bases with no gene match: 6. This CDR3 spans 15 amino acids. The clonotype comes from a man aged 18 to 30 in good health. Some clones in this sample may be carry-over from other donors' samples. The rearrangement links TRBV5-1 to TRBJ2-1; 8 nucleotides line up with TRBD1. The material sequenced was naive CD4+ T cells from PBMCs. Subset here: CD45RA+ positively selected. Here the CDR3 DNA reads TGCGCCAGCAGCTTGGTCTGGACAGGGACTAATGAGCAGTTCTTC. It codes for CASSLVWTGTNEQFF.